These T cell receptor beta chains were read from a single sample in a study of graft-versus-host responses after intestinal transplantation. For these TCRs, the target antigens are not known. Sequenced by immunoSEQ multiplex PCR; TCRdb stores in-frame clones only, minus some. The table includes more than 95,000 clones, about 90% detected once. The sample consisted of unstimulated CD4+ T cells sorted from spleen or lymph node cells, taken before intestinal transplant. Receptors originate from a human donor who received an intestinal transplant. Both conserved end residues are part of each CDR3. Each record gives: J gene, V gene, D gene, clone size, CDR3 protein, CDR3 DNA. A D gene is named only where the DNA matches it firmly. Clone size is given for some rows only: seen once, a few or many times, or a class if the clone is expanded.

j_gene: TRBJ1-2; v_gene: TRBV30; d_gene: TRBD1; abundance: -; CDR3aa: CAWSRTGVSGGYTF; CDR3nt: TGTGCCTGGAGCAGGACAGGGGTTTCGGGTGGCTACACCTTC
j_gene: TRBJ2-3; v_gene: TRBV7-9; d_gene: -; abundance: -; CDR3aa: CASSALPSGSDTQYF; CDR3nt: TGTGCCAGCAGCGCGCTTCCTAGTGGTTCAGATACGCAGTATTTT
j_gene: TRBJ2-5; v_gene: TRBV5-1; d_gene: -; abundance: -; CDR3aa: CASSLSGGETQYF; CDR3nt: TGCGCCAGCAGCTTGTCAGGTGGGGAGACCCAGTACTTC
j_gene: TRBJ2-6; v_gene: TRBV10-3; d_gene: -; abundance: -; CDR3aa: CAISESQGWGSSGANVLTF; CDR3nt: TGTGCCATCAGTGAGTCGCAGGGGTGGGGAAGCTCTGGGGCCAACGTCCTGACTTTC
j_gene: TRBJ2-7; v_gene: TRBV28; d_gene: TRBD2; abundance: -; CDR3aa: CASSGPGTSYYEQYF; CDR3nt: TGTGCCAGCAGTGGCCCCGGGACTAGCTACTACGAGCAGTACTTC
j_gene: TRBJ1-1; v_gene: TRBV6-1; d_gene: TRBD1; abundance: -; CDR3aa: CASSPGGMNTEAFF; CDR3nt: TGTGCCAGCAGCCCAGGGGGGATGAACACTGAAGCTTTCTTT
j_gene: TRBJ1-3; v_gene: TRBV9; d_gene: -; abundance: -; CDR3aa: CASSVDAGRSGNTIYF; CDR3nt: TGTGCCAGCAGCGTAGACGCCGGCCGCTCTGGAAACACCATATATTTT
j_gene: TRBJ1-3; v_gene: TRBV14; d_gene: TRBD1; abundance: -; CDR3aa: CASSRREGASGNTIYF; CDR3nt: TGTGCCAGCAGCCGAAGAGAGGGGGCCTCTGGAAACACCATATATTTT
j_gene: TRBJ1-3; v_gene: TRBV5-1; d_gene: -; abundance: -; CDR3aa: CASSLYAGSGNTIYF; CDR3nt: TGCGCCAGCAGCTTGTATGCGGGCTCCGGAAACACCATATATTTT
j_gene: TRBJ2-7; v_gene: TRBV5-6; d_gene: -; abundance: -; CDR3aa: CASSLYGTYEQYF; CDR3nt: TGTGCCAGCAGCTTGTACGGGACCTACGAGCAGTACTTC
j_gene: TRBJ2-2; v_gene: TRBV6-1; d_gene: TRBD2; abundance: -; CDR3aa: CASRNGGGTGELFF; CDR3nt: TGTGCCAGCAGGAACGGGGGGGGCACCGGGGAGCTGTTTTTT
j_gene: TRBJ2-5; v_gene: TRBV9; d_gene: -; abundance: once; CDR3aa: CASSVGGISKYQETQYF; CDR3nt: TGTGCCAGCAGCGTAGGAGGGATCTCCAAGTACCAAGAGACCCAGTACTTC
j_gene: TRBJ2-6; v_gene: TRBV28; d_gene: -; abundance: -; CDR3aa: CASRSRSGANVLTF; CDR3nt: TGTGCCAGCCGTAGTCGCTCTGGGGCCAACGTCCTGACTTTC
j_gene: TRBJ2-1; v_gene: TRBV5-4; d_gene: TRBD2; abundance: -; CDR3aa: CASSFAGGPENEQFF; CDR3nt: TGTGCCAGCAGCTTCGCGGGGGGGCCCGAAAATGAGCAGTTCTTC
j_gene: TRBJ2-3; v_gene: TRBV5-4; d_gene: TRBD2; abundance: -; CDR3aa: CASSLTSGRFGDTQYF; CDR3nt: TGTGCCAGCAGCTTGACTAGCGGGAGATTCGGAGATACGCAGTATTTT
j_gene: TRBJ2-7; v_gene: TRBV11-2; d_gene: -; abundance: once; CDR3aa: CASSLVGSSYEQYF; CDR3nt: TGTGCCAGCAGCTTAGTTGGGAGCTCCTACGAGCAGTACTTC
j_gene: TRBJ2-2; v_gene: TRBV11-2; d_gene: TRBD1; abundance: -; CDR3aa: CASSLRTGGTGELFF; CDR3nt: TGTGCCAGCAGCCTCCGGACAGGGGGGACCGGGGAGCTGTTTTTT
j_gene: TRBJ1-5; v_gene: TRBV19; d_gene: -; abundance: -; CDR3aa: CASREDSLNQPQHF; CDR3nt: TGTGCCAGTAGGGAGGACAGCCTCAATCAGCCCCAGCATTTT
j_gene: TRBJ2-6; v_gene: TRBV10-2; d_gene: TRBD1; abundance: -; CDR3aa: CASSEPGGASGANVLTF; CDR3nt: TGCGCCAGCAGTGAGCCAGGGGGCGCTTCTGGGGCCAACGTCCTGACTTTC
j_gene: TRBJ2-7; v_gene: TRBV2; d_gene: TRBD1; abundance: -; CDR3aa: CASSGTGIAYEQYF; CDR3nt: TGTGCCAGCAGTGGGACAGGGATCGCCTACGAGCAGTACTTC
j_gene: TRBJ1-5; v_gene: TRBV6-6; d_gene: -; abundance: few; CDR3aa: CASSYSTRGQPQHF; CDR3nt: TGTGCCAGCAGTTACTCCACTAGGGGTCAGCCCCAGCATTTT
j_gene: TRBJ2-2; v_gene: TRBV2; d_gene: -; abundance: -; CDR3aa: CASSDNTGELFF; CDR3nt: TGTGCCAGCAGTGACAATACCGGGGAGCTGTTTTTT
j_gene: TRBJ2-5; v_gene: TRBV4-1; d_gene: TRBD1; abundance: -; CDR3aa: CASSPGQYQETQYF; CDR3nt: TGCGCCAGCAGCCCGGGACAGTACCAAGAGACCCAGTACTTC
j_gene: TRBJ1-2; v_gene: TRBV6-5; d_gene: TRBD1; abundance: -; CDR3aa: CASSSRDRVVYGYTF; CDR3nt: TGTGCCAGCAGTTCCCGGGACAGGGTTGTCTATGGCTACACCTTC
j_gene: TRBJ2-3; v_gene: TRBV6-5; d_gene: TRBD2; abundance: -; CDR3aa: CASSRTSGSTDTQYF; CDR3nt: TGTGCCAGCAGCCGGACTAGCGGGAGCACAGATACGCAGTATTTT
j_gene: TRBJ2-2; v_gene: TRBV7-3; d_gene: -; abundance: -; CDR3aa: CASSTSGDTGELFF; CDR3nt: TGTGCCAGCAGCACCTCAGGGGACACCGGGGAGCTGTTTTTT
j_gene: TRBJ1-5; v_gene: TRBV5-6; d_gene: -; abundance: once; CDR3aa: CASSGGRGRNQPQHF; CDR3nt: TGTGCCAGCAGCGGTGGCAGGGGCAGGAATCAGCCCCAGCATTTT
j_gene: TRBJ2-3; v_gene: TRBV19; d_gene: TRBD2; abundance: -; CDR3aa: CASSIRLADTDTQYF; CDR3nt: TGTGCCAGTAGTATCCGACTAGCGGACACAGATACGCAGTATTTT
j_gene: TRBJ2-5; v_gene: TRBV4-1; d_gene: TRBD2; abundance: -; CDR3aa: CASSPIRRLAGETQYF; CDR3nt: TGCGCCAGCAGCCCGATCCGCCGACTAGCGGGGGAGACCCAGTACTTC
j_gene: TRBJ2-3; v_gene: TRBV6-1; d_gene: -; abundance: -; CDR3aa: CAGTPGRRTDTQYF; CDR3nt: TGTGCCGGCACCCCGGGACGTCGCACAGATACGCAGTATTTT
j_gene: TRBJ1-5; v_gene: TRBV2; d_gene: -; abundance: -; CDR3aa: CASSWGTSNQPQHF; CDR3nt: TGTGCCAGCAGCTGGGGTACGAGCAATCAGCCCCAGCATTTT
j_gene: TRBJ2-2; v_gene: TRBV7-9; d_gene: -; abundance: -; CDR3aa: CASSLFSVDTGELFF; CDR3nt: TGTGCCAGCAGCTTATTTAGTGTGGACACCGGGGAGCTGTTTTTT
j_gene: TRBJ2-3; v_gene: TRBV28; d_gene: -; abundance: -; CDR3aa: CASSSEGTAF; CDR3nt: TGTGCCAGCAGTTCGGAAGGGACCGCATTT
j_gene: TRBJ2-6; v_gene: TRBV6-1; d_gene: -; abundance: -; CDR3aa: CASSEDLGGANVLTF; CDR3nt: TGTGCCAGCAGTGAAGATCTGGGTGGGGCCAACGTCCTGACTTTC
j_gene: TRBJ1-4; v_gene: TRBV27; d_gene: -; abundance: -; CDR3aa: CAIYWGVVVRQLFF; CDR3nt: TGTGCCATCTATTGGGGTGTGGTGGTGAGGCAACTGTTTTTT
j_gene: TRBJ2-2; v_gene: TRBV7-3; d_gene: TRBD1; abundance: -; CDR3aa: CASSFTRRDRGFANTGELFF; CDR3nt: TGTGCCAGCAGTTTCACTCGCCGGGACAGGGGGTTCGCGAACACCGGGGAGCTGTTTTTT
j_gene: TRBJ1-6; v_gene: TRBV5-6; d_gene: -; abundance: -; CDR3aa: CASSKEPLRSPLHF; CDR3nt: TGTGCCAGCAGCAAGGAGCCTCTTCGGTCACCCCTCCACTTT
j_gene: TRBJ2-3; v_gene: TRBV10-2; d_gene: TRBD2; abundance: -; CDR3aa: CASREGGLVDTQYF; CDR3nt: TGCGCCAGCAGAGAGGGAGGGCTTGTTGATACGCAGTATTTT
j_gene: TRBJ1-1; v_gene: TRBV10-3; d_gene: TRBD1; abundance: once; CDR3aa: CAISESGTEYTEAFF; CDR3nt: TGTGCCATCAGTGAGTCTGGGACAGAATACACTGAAGCTTTCTTT
j_gene: TRBJ2-2; v_gene: TRBV11-3; d_gene: TRBD2; abundance: -; CDR3aa: CASSLEYSSGSGDTGELFF; CDR3nt: TGTGCCAGCAGCTTAGAGTATTCTAGCGGGAGTGGGGACACCGGGGAGCTGTTTTTT
j_gene: TRBJ1-4; v_gene: TRBV4-1; d_gene: -; abundance: -; CDR3aa: CASSQTRQSGGGKLFF; CDR3nt: TGCGCCAGCAGCCAGACGAGACAGTCCGGGGGAGGAAAACTGTTTTTT